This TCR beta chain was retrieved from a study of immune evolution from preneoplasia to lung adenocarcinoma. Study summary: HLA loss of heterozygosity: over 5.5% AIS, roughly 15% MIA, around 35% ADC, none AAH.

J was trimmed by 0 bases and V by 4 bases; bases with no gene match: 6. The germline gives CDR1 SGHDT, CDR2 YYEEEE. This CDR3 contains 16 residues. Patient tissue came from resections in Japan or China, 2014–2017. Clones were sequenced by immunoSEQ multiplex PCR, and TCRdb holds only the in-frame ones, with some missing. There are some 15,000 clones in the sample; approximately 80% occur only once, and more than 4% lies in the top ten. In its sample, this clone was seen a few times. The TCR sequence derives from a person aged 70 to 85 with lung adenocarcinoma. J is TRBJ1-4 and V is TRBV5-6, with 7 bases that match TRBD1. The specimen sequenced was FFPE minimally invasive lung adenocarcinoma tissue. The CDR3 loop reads CASSEQGSTTNEKLFF. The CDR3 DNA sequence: TGTGCCAGCAGCGAACAGGGGTCAACAACTAATGAAAAACTGTTTTTT.